The entry that follows covers one T cell receptor beta chain sequence. Seattle-derived patients entered the study during active infection and were followed longitudinally. In the original analysis: Estimated nucleated cell counts came from reference gene primer amplification. Only in-frame clones appear in the TCRdb table, and some are missing; sequencing was by immunoSEQ multiplex PCR. That table gives V, J and clone size, and the DNA gave D and trimming. The sample records 45,000 to 65,000 clones, around 81% being singletons. This sample was taken from a study of blood T cell repertoires in COVID-19. About the research overall: Samples representing acute and convalescent COVID-19 were sourced from the United States, Italy and Spain. Sources were T cells, B-cell-depleted T cells, or PBMCs; the material itself was cDNA or gDNA.

The CDR3 is made up of 14 amino acids. Germline V CDR1 and CDR2: MNHNY, SVGAGI (reference sequence). With 6 bases clipped from V and 9 bases from J, the junction kept 5 bases outside the gene matches. The sequence came from a woman of 80 years or more with COVID-19, enrolled during active disease. The rearrangement uses TRBV6-6 and TRBJ1-6; 10 nucleotides line up with TRBD1. The sequenced sample was peripheral blood. The CDR3 loop is CASSMTGGSSPLHF. CDR3 coding DNA: TGTGCCAGCAGCATGACAGGGGGCAGTTCACCCCTCCACTTT.